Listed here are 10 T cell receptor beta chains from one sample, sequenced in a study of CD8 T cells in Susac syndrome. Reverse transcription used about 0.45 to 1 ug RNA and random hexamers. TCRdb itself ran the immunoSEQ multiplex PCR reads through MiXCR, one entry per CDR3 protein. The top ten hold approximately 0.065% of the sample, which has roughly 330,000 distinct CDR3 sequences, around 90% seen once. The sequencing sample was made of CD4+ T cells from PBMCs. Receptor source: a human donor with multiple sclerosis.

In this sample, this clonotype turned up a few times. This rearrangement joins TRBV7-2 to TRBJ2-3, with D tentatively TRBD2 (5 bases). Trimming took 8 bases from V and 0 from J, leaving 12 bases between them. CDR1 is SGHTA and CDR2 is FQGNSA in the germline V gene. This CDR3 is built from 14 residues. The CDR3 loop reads CASSPSGSTDTQYF. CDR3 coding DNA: TGTGCCAGCTCACCCTCGGGGAGCACAGATACGCAGTATTTT. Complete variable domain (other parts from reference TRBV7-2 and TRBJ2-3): GAGVSQSPSNKVTEKGKDVELRCDPISGHTALYWYRQSLGQGLEFLIYFQGNSAPDKSGLPSDRFSAERTGGSVSTLTIQRTQQEDSAVYLCASSPSGSTDTQYFGPGTRLTVL.

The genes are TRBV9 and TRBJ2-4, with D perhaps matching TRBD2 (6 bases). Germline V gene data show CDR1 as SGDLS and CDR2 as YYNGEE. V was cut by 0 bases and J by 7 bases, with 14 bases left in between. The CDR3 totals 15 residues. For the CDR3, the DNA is TGTGCCAGCAGCGTAGCTACGGGGACTCCCAACATTCAGTACTTC. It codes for CASSVATGTPNIQYF.

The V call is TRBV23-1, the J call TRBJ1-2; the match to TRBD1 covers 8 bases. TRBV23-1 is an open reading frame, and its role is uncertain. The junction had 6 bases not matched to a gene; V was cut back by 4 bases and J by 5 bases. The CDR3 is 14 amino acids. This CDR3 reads CASSPTGEEYGYTF. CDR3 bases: TGCGCCAGCAGTCCGACAGGGGAAGAGTATGGCTACACCTTC.

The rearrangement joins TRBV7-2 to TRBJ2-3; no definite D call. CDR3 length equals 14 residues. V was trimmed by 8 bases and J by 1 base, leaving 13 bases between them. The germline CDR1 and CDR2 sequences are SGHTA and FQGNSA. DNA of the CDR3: TGTGCCAGCGGTGGGGTTTGGGGCACAGATACGCAGTATTTT. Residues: CASGGVWGTDTQYF.

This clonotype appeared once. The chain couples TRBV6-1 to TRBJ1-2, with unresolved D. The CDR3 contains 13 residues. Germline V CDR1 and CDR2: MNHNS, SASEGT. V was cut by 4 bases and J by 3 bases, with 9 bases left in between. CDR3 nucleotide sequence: TGTGCCAGCAGTGCTGGAACGGACTATGGCTACACCTTC. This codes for CASSAGTDYGYTF.

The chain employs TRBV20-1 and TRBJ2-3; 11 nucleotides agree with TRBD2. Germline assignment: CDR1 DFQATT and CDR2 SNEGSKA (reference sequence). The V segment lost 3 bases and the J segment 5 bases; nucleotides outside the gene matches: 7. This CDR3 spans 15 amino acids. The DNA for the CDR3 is TGCAGTGCTAGTCACACTAGCGGGGGACAAGATACGCAGTATTTT. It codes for CSASHTSGGQDTQYF.

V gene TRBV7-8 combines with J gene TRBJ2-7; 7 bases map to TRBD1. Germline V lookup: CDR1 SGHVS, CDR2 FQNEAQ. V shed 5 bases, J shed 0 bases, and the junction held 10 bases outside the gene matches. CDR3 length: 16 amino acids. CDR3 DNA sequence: TGTGCCAGCAGCGCCGCAGACAGGGCTCTCTCCTACGAGCAGTACTTC. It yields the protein CASSAADRALSYEQYF.

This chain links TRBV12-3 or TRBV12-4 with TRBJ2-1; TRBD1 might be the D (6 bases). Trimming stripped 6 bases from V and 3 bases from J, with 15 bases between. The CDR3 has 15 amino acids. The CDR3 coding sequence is TGTGCCAGCAGGGAAAATATCAGGGGCTACAATGAGCAGTTCTTC. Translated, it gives CASRENIRGYNEQFF.

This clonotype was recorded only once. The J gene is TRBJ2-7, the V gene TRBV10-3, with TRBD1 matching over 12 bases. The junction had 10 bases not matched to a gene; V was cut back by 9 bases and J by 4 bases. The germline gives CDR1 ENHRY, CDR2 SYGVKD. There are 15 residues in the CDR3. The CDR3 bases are TGTGCCATTGCCCCGGGACAGGGGGCCCGTTACGAGCAGTACTTC. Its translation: CAIAPGQGARYEQYF.

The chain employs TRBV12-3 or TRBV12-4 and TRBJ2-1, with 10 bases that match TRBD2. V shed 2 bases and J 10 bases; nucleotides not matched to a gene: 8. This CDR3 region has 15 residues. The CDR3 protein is CASSLRVAGGREQFF. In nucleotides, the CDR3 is TGTGCCAGCAGTTTACGGGTAGCGGGAGGTAGAGAGCAGTTCTTC.